These 26 T cell receptor beta chains came from one sample sequenced in a study of blood T cell repertoires in COVID-19 (dated by TCRdb to about 2020). The library was built by means of the immunoSEQ multiplex PCR assay. Not all clones reach the TCRdb copy of this immuneACCESS table, which keeps in-frame sequences only. Checked studies attribute under half of the gap to unresolved V genes and leave the rest unexplained. The table for this sample lists about 13,000 clones; roughly 91% of them were counted only once. The top ten clonotypes cover 11% to 15% of the sample. The specimen sequenced was peripheral blood. The receptors originated from a human donor in a cohort sampled during active COVID-19.

This chain uses TRBV4-2 with TRBJ2-7; no clear D gene. Per the germline V gene, CDR1 is LGHNA and CDR2 is YNFKEQ. The CDR3 runs to 14 residues. Trimming cost V 4 bases and J 6 bases, with 16 bases left between them. This CDR3 reads CASSPTRVIGEQYF. The CDR3 DNA reads TGTGCCAGCAGCCCGACAAGAGTTATTGGCGAGCAGTACTTC.

This clone is medium-sized (0.01 to 0.1%). The gene calls are TRBV23-1 and TRBJ2-7, with D perhaps matching TRBD1 (6 bases). TRBV23-1 counts as an open reading frame of uncertain function. With 8 bases removed from V and 0 bases from J, the gap between germline ends came to 20 bases. The CDR3 covers 16 residues. This chain's CDR3 is CASPPTGPYSSYEQYF. DNA of the CDR3: TGCGCCAGCCCTCCTACAGGGCCCTATAGCTCCTACGAGCAGTACTTC.

The V call is TRBV28, the J call TRBJ2-1; 7 bases line up with TRBD2. The CDR3 loop spans 17 amino acids. V lost 1 base, J lost 6 bases, and 12 bases stayed unmatched. Germline CDR1 and CDR2: MDHEN and SYDVKM. CDR3 residues: CASSLYDGTTWINEQFF. As DNA, the CDR3 is TGTGCCAGCAGTTTATATGACGGGACTACATGGATCAATGAGCAGTTCTTC.

A remark on this clone: Other DNA sequences in the same sample also yield this CDR3. CDR3 nucleotide sequence: TGCGCCAGCAGTGAGTCGCCGACTAGCACAGATACGCAGTATTTT. Amino acids: CASSESPTSTDTQYF. J is TRBJ2-3 and V is TRBV10-2; D remains ambiguous. The CDR3 is 15 amino acids. The V gene lost 0 bases and the J gene lost 0 bases, with 7 bases spanning the gap. The germline gives CDR1 WSHSY, CDR2 SAAADI.

The V gene is TRBV28, the J gene TRBJ2-1, with 7 nucleotides matching TRBD2. Trimming cost V 7 bases and J 7 bases; bases outside gene matches: 4. The CDR3 has 12 residues. Germline V gives CDR1 MDHEN, CDR2 SYDVKM. The CDR3 loop is CASKGGPNEQFF. The CDR3 bases are TGTGCCAGCAAGGGAGGGCCGAATGAGCAGTTCTTC. Complete variable domain (other parts from reference TRBV28 and TRBJ2-1): DVKVTQSSRYLVKRTGEKVFLECVQDMDHENMFWYRQDPGLGLRLIYFSYDVKMKEKGDIPEGYSVSREKKERFSLILESASTNQTSMYLCASKGGPNEQFFGPGTRLTVL.

The gene calls are TRBV6-2 or TRBV6-3 and TRBJ1-1; 8 bases line up with TRBD1. Germline loops: CDR1 MNHEY, CDR2 SVGEGT. V was pared by 5 bases and J by 2 bases, with 7 bases of the junction left unmatched. The CDR3 loop spans 15 amino acids. CDR3: CASSGGTGLNTEAFF. The CDR3 DNA reads as TGTGCCAGCAGTGGGGGGACAGGACTTAACACTGAAGCTTTCTTT.

The sample holds a few counts of this clone. The V gene is TRBV10-1, the J gene TRBJ1-1; 7 nucleotides agree with TRBD1. The CDR3 contains 14 residues. Unmatched junction bases numbered 2, after V lost 3 bases and J lost 1 base. The germline V gene has CDR1 WNHNN and CDR2 SYGVQD (reference sequence). CDR3 sequence: CASSEGGPNTEAFF. The CDR3 DNA is TGCGCCAGCAGTGAAGGGGGCCCGAACACTGAAGCTTTCTTT.

This sequence joins TRBV10-3 and TRBJ2-2; perhaps TRBD2 as D (5 bases). V lost 8 bases, J lost 7 bases, and 14 bases lay in between. The CDR3 runs 13 residues. Germline values: CDR1 ENHRY, CDR2 SYGVKD. The CDR3 region has the DNA TGTGCCATCTTTGAGGGAAGTGGCGGGGAGCTGTTTTTT. Encoded protein: CAIFEGSGGELFF.

This clone was recorded once. This chain links TRBV6-5 with TRBJ2-3, with 8 nucleotides matching TRBD1. The CDR3 totals 15 residues. In germline, CDR1 is MNHEY, CDR2 SVGAGI. The ends lost 6 bases at V and 2 bases at J; junction bases unmatched: 7. The CDR3 sequence: CASRFWTGITDTQYF. CDR3 DNA sequence: TGTGCCAGCAGATTCTGGACAGGGATCACAGATACGCAGTATTTT.

This clone was picked up one time. This sequence joins TRBV18 and TRBJ2-1; the match to TRBD2 covers 14 bases. This CDR3 contains 17 residues. Per the germline V gene, CDR1 is KGHSH and CDR2 is LQKENI. The V and J ends lost 4 bases and 7 bases, in that order; junction bases with no gene match: 9. The CDR3 sequence: CASSQRLAGGLINEQFF. The CDR3 region has the DNA TGTGCCAGCTCACAAAGACTAGCGGGAGGGTTAATTAATGAGCAGTTCTTC. Together with reference TRBV18 and TRBJ2-1, the CDR3 gives the full variable domain: NAGVMQNPRHLVRRRGQEARLRCSPMKGHSHVYWYRQLPEEGLKFMVYLQKENIIDESGMPKERFSAEFPKEGPSILRIQQVVRGDSAAYFCASSQRLAGGLINEQFFGPGTRLTVL.

This chain links TRBV6-1 with TRBJ2-5; D is unclear. This CDR3 spans 14 amino acids. Germline V lookup: CDR1 MNHNS, CDR2 SASEGT. V lost 6 bases and J lost 1, with 12 bases in between. The CDR3 protein is CASSQPLLQETQYF. DNA of the CDR3: TGTGCCAGCAGCCAACCACTCCTCCAAGAGACCCAGTACTTC.

This chain connects TRBV5-1 to TRBJ2-2; no clear D. V lost 6 bases to trimming and J lost 6 bases, with 6 bases between them. Germline V lookup: CDR1 SGHRS, CDR2 YFSETQ. The CDR3 spans 11 residues. The CDR3 spells CASTYSGELFF. The CDR3 region has the DNA TGCGCCAGCACCTATTCCGGGGAGCTGTTTTTT.

This clone was recorded a few times. The chain links TRBV5-1 to TRBJ2-2; no clear D gene. The germline V and J ends were trimmed by 1 base and 3 bases, with 7 bases remaining between them. CDR1 is SGHRS and CDR2 is YFSETQ in the germline V gene. The CDR3 has 14 amino acids. CDR3 bases: TGCGCCAGCAGCTTGACTCCCGACACCGGGGAGCTGTTTTTT. This encodes CASSLTPDTGELFF.

The chain joins TRBV2 to TRBJ1-1; possibly TRBD1 for D (5 bases). This CDR3 contains 13 residues. V was cut by 6 bases and J by 3 bases, with 11 bases left in between. Per germline, CDR1 SNHLY and CDR2 FYNNEI. In nucleotides, the CDR3 is TGTGCCAGCAGCCGGACATGGGACACTGAAGCTTTCTTT. This sequence encodes CASSRTWDTEAFF. Looking up the rest from reference TRBV2 and TRBJ1-1 gives the full variable domain: EPEVTQTPSHQVTQMGQEVILRCVPISNHLYFYWYRQILGQKVEFLVSFYNNEISEKSEIFDDQFSVERPDGSNFTLKIRSTKLEDSAMYFCASSRTWDTEAFFGQGTRLTVV.

This chain joins TRBV5-4 and TRBJ2-7, with D perhaps matching TRBD1 (5 bases). Deletions cut 3 bases from V and 2 bases from J, with 21 bases between. Germline CDR1 is SGHNT and CDR2 is YYREEE (reference sequence). The CDR3 contains 17 residues. The CDR3 nucleotides are TGTGCCAGCAGCTCCCCGAGTGCAGGGAAGGTAACCTACGAGCAGTACTTC. Its protein is CASSSPSAGKVTYEQYF.

In DNA form, the CDR3 reads TGTGCCAGCAGTGACTCGGACAGGGGGTTCACCGGGGAGCTGTTTTTT. Amino acid sequence: CASSDSDRGFTGELFF. The rearrangement links TRBV6-4 to TRBJ2-2; 10 nucleotides match TRBD1. With V trimmed by 0 bases and J by 4 bases, 2 bases remained unmatched. The CDR3 sequence is 16 residues long. Germline-derived CDR1 and CDR2 are MRHNA and SNTAGT.

V is TRBV19 and J is TRBJ1-3; D remains unclear. Germline-derived CDR1 and CDR2 are LNHDA and SQIVND (reference sequence). The CDR3 has 19 residues. V was shortened by 3 bases and J by 1 base, with 22 bases between the two germline ends. Here the CDR3 DNA reads TGTGCCAGTAGTATGCTAGGCAGAATAGCGTCAAGATCTGGAAACACCATATATTTT. This sequence encodes CASSMLGRIASRSGNTIYF.

Only one count was recorded for this clone. The chain carries TRBV2 and TRBJ1-3, with 10 bases fitting TRBD1. The V and J ends lost 4 bases and 7 bases, in that order; junction bases with no gene match: 4. The CDR3 totals 14 residues. Germline lookup yields CDR1 SNHLY and CDR2 FYNNEI. The CDR3 here is CASSVGQGGNTIYF. The CDR3 DNA reads TGTGCCAGCAGTGTTGGACAGGGGGGGAACACCATATATTTT.

V usage is TRBV25-1 and J usage is TRBJ2-2; D may be TRBD1 (6 bases). Trimming pared 2 bases from V and 4 bases from J, leaving 14 bases between. Germline CDR1 MGHDK, CDR2 SYGVNS. The CDR3 covers 16 residues. Here the CDR3 DNA reads TGTGCCAGCAGTGAAAGGGACAAGGGTGGCACCGGGGAGCTGTTTTTT. This gives the protein CASSERDKGGTGELFF. The full variable domain, rest sourced from reference TRBV25-1 and TRBJ2-2, is EADIYQTPRYLVIGTGKKITLECSQTMGHDKMYWYQQDPGMELHLIHYSYGVNSTEKGDLSSESTVSRIRTEHFPLTLESARPSHTSQYLCASSERDKGGTGELFFGEGSRLTVL.

The chain links TRBV5-5 to TRBJ1-5; a possible D gene is TRBD1 (5 bases). The CDR3 has 16 amino acids. Germline values: CDR1 SGHKS, CDR2 YYEKEE (reference sequence). Between the trimmed V and J ends, which lost 0 bases and 1 base, there was a span of 11 bases. The CDR3 loop reads CASSLGVGRSNQPQHF. CDR3 bases: TGTGCCAGCAGCTTGGGGGTGGGGCGGAGCAATCAGCCCCAGCATTTT.

The chain employs TRBV5-1 and TRBJ2-2; D perhaps matches TRBD1 (6 bases). The germline V and J ends were trimmed by 1 base and 2 bases, with 12 bases remaining between them. Germline lookup yields CDR1 SGHRS and CDR2 YFSETQ. The CDR3 totals 16 residues. DNA for the CDR3: TGCGCCAGCAGCTTGTCCGGGACAAGTAACACCGGGGAGCTGTTTTTT. Residues: CASSLSGTSNTGELFF. The variable domain in full, completed from reference TRBV5-1 and TRBJ2-2, reads KAGVTQTPRYLIKTRGQQVTLSCSPISGHRSVSWYQQTPGQGLQFLFEYFSETQRNKGNFPGRFSGRQFSNSRSEMNVSTLELGDSALYLCASSLSGTSNTGELFFGEGSRLTVL.

This clone has just one count. The chain is built from TRBV7-2 and TRBJ2-5; 7 bases are a match to TRBD2. V lost 0 bases, J lost 9 bases, and 10 bases stayed unmatched. Looked up from germline, CDR1 is SGHTA and CDR2 is FQGNSA. This CDR3 spans 15 amino acids. The CDR3, as DNA: TGTGCCAGCAGCTTAGCAATGACTAGCCGGTCGGCCCAGTACTTC. Its protein product is CASSLAMTSRSAQYF.

V is TRBV5-8 and J is TRBJ2-1; 10 positions match TRBD2. CDR3 length: 18 amino acids. Germline values: CDR1 SGHTS, CDR2 YDEGEE. The ends lost 4 bases at V and 4 bases at J; junction bases unmatched: 14. The CDR3 reads CASSRTKSSSGGYNEQFF. The CDR3 DNA reads TGTGCCAGCAGCCGAACTAAATCATCTAGCGGGGGATACAATGAGCAGTTCTTC.

The gene calls are TRBV5-1 and TRBJ2-7; 10 nucleotides align to TRBD2. Germline CDR1 and CDR2: SGHRS and YFSETQ. V lost 0 bases and J lost 0; bases outside the gene matches: 6. CDR3 length equals 17 residues. The CDR3 coding sequence is TGCGCCAGCAGCTTGGGGAGGACTAGCGGACTCTCCTACGAGCAGTACTTC. Its protein is CASSLGRTSGLSYEQYF.

The rearrangement links TRBV19 to TRBJ1-2; 10 bases align to TRBD1. Germline trimming cut 4 bases from V and 3 bases from J; bases unmatched to any gene: 5. The CDR3 spans 15 residues. The germline CDR1 and CDR2 sequences are LNHDA and SQIVND (reference sequence). The DNA for the CDR3 is TGTGCCAGTAGTACGTCGACAGGGGGCGACTATGGCTACACCTTC. Protein: CASSTSTGGDYGYTF.

This chain connects TRBV11-2 to TRBJ2-7; 7 bases align to TRBD2. Germline CDR1 reads SGHAT; CDR2 reads FQNNGV. V gave up 3 bases and J gave up 5 bases; unmatched junction bases: 7. The CDR3 has 14 amino acids. CDR3 in amino acids: CASSFFGGRDEQYF. The DNA of the CDR3 is TGTGCCAGCAGCTTTTTCGGGGGGAGAGACGAGCAGTACTTC.